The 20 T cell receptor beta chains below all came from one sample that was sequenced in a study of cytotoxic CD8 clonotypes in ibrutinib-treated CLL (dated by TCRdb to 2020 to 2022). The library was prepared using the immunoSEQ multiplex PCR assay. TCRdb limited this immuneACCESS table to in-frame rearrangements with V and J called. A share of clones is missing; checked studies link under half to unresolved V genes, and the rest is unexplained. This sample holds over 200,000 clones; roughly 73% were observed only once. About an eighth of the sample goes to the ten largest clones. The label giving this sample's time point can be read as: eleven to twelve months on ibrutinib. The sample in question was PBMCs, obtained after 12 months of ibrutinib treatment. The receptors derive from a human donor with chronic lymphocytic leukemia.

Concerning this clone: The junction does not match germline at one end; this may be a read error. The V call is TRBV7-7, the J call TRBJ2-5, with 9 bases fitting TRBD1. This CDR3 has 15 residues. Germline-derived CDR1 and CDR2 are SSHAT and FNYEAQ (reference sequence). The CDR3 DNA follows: TGTGCTAGCAGCTTAACCAACAGGGGGCTTGAGACCCAGTACTTC. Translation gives CASSLTNRGLETQYF.

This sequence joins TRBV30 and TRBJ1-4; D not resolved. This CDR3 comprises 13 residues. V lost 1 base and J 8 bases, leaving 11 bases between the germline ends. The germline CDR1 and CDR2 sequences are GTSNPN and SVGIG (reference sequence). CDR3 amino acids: CAWSGGSLEKLFF. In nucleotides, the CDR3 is TGTGCCTGGAGTGGCGGGTCCCTAGAAAAACTGTTTTTT.

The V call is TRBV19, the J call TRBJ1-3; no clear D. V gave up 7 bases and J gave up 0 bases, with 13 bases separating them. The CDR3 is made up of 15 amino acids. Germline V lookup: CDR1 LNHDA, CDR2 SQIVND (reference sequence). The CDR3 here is CASTPWSLSGNTIYF. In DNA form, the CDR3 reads TGTGCCAGTACCCCCTGGTCACTCTCTGGAAACACCATATATTTT.

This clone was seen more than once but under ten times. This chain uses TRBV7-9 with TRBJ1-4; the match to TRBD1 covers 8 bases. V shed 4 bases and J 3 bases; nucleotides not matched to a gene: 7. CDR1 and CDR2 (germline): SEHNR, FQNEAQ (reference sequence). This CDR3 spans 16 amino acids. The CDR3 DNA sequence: TGTGCCAGCAGCTACGGACAGGGCAGGGCTAATGAAAAACTGTTTTTT. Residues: CASSYGQGRANEKLFF.

CDR3 DNA: TGTGCCAGCAGTACAATCGGGACAGGGTTGCAGTACTTC. Protein product: CASSTIGTGLQYF. J is TRBJ2-7 and V is TRBV2; 9 positions agree with TRBD1. Trimming at V came to 5 bases and at J to 9 bases, leaving 8 bases not matched to a gene. Looked up from germline, CDR1 is SNHLY and CDR2 is FYNNEI. This CDR3 contains 13 residues.

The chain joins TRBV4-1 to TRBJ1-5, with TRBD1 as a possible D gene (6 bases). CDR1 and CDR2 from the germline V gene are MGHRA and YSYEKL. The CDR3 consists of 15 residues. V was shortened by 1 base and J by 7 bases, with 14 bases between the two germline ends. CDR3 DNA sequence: TGCGCCAGCAGCCAAGGGGCCGGGGGCTCCCAGCCCCAGCATTTT. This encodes CASSQGAGGSQPQHF.

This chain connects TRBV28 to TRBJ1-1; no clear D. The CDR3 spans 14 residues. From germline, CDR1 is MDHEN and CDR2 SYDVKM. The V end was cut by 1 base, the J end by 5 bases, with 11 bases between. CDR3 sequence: CASSLSQSGTEAFF. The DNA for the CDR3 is TGTGCCAGCAGTTTATCCCAGTCGGGGACTGAAGCTTTCTTT.

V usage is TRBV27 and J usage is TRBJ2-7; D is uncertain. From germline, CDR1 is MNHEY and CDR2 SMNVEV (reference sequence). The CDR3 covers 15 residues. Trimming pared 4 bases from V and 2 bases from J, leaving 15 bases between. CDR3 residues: CASSSGRRQAYEQYF. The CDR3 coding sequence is TGTGCCAGCAGTTCAGGACGGCGCCAGGCCTACGAGCAGTACTTC.

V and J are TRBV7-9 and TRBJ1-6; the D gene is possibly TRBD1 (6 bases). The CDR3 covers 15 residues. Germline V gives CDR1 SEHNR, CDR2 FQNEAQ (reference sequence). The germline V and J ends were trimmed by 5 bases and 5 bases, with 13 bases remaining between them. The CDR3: CASSGGQLNNSPLHF. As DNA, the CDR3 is TGTGCCAGCAGCGGCGGACAGTTAAATAATTCACCCCTCCACTTT.

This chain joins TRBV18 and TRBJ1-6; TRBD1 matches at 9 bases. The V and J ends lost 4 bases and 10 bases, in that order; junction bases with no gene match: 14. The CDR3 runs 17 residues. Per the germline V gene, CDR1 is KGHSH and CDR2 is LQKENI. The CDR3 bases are TGTGCCAGCTCACGATTGGGACAGGGCAATGTTCCGTCACCCCTCCACTTT. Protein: CASSRLGQGNVPSPLHF.

The CDR3 sequence is CASSESSSGDLSYEQYF. The CDR3 DNA sequence: TGCGCCAGCAGTGAGTCGAGTTCGGGGGACCTCTCCTACGAGCAGTACTTC. This chain joins TRBV10-1 and TRBJ2-7, with a weak D call TRBD2 (6 bases). Trimming cost V 0 bases and J 0 bases, with 15 bases left between them. The CDR3 extends over 17 amino acids. Germline-derived CDR1 and CDR2 are WNHNN and SYGVQD (reference sequence).

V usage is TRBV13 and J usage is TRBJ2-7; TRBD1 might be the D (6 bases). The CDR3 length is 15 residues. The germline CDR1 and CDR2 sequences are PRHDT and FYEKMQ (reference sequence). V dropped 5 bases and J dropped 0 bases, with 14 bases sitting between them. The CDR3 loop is CASSPGQLSSYEQYF. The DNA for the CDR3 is TGTGCCAGCAGCCCCGGACAGCTGAGCTCCTACGAGCAGTACTTC.

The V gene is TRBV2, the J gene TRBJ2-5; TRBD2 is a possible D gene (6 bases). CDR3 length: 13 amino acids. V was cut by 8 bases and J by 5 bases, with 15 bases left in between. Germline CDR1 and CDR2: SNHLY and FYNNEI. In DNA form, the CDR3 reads TGTGCCAGCCGTCAGAACGCGGGGGAGACCCAGTACTTC. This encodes CASRQNAGETQYF.

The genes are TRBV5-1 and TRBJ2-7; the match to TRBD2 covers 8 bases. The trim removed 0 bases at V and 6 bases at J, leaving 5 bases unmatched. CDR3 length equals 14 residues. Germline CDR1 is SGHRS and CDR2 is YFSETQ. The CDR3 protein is CASSLVAGGPEQYF. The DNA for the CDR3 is TGCGCCAGCAGCTTGGTGGCGGGGGGTCCCGAGCAGTACTTC.

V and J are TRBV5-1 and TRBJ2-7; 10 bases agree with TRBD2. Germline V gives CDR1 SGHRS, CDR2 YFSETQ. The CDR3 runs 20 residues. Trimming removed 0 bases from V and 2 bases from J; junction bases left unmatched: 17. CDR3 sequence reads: CASSLEGALFEREGPYEQYF. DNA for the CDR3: TGCGCCAGCAGCTTGGAGGGAGCGCTCTTCGAGCGGGAGGGCCCCTACGAGCAGTACTTC. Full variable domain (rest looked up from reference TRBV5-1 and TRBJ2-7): KAGVTQTPRYLIKTRGQQVTLSCSPISGHRSVSWYQQTPGQGLQFLFEYFSETQRNKGNFPGRFSGRQFSNSRSEMNVSTLELGDSALYLCASSLEGALFEREGPYEQYFGPGTRLTVT.

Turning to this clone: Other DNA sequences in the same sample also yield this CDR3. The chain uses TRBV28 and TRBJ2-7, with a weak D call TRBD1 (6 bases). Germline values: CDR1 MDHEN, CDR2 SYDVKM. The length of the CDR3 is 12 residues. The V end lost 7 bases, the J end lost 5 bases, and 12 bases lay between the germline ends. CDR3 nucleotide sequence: TGTGCCAGCAAGACAGGTAGCCACGAGCAGTACTTC. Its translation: CASKTGSHEQYF.

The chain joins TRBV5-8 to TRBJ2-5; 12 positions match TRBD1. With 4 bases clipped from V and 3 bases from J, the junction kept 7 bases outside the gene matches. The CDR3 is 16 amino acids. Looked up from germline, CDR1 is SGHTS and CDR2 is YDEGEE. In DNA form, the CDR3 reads TGTGCCAGCAGCGGGGGGACAGGGGGCTTCAAAGAGACCCAGTACTTC. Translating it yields CASSGGTGGFKETQYF.

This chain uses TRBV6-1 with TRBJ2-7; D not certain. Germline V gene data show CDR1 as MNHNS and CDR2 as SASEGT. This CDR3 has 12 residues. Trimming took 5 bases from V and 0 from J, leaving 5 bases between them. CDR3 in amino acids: CASSWDSYEQYF. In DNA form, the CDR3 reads TGTGCCAGCAGTTGGGACTCCTACGAGCAGTACTTC.

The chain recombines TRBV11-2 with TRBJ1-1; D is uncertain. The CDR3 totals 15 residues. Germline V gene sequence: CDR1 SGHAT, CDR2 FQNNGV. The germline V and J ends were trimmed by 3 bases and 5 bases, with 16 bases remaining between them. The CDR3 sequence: CASSFATGLRTEAFF. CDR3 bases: TGTGCCAGCAGCTTTGCTACCGGGCTCCGGACTGAAGCTTTCTTT.

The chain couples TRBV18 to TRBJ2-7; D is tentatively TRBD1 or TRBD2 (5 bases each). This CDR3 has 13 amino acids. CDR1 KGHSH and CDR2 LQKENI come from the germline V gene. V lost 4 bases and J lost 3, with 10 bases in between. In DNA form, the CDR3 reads TGTGCCAGCTCACGGGACCTACGCTACGAGCAGTACTTC. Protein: CASSRDLRYEQYF.